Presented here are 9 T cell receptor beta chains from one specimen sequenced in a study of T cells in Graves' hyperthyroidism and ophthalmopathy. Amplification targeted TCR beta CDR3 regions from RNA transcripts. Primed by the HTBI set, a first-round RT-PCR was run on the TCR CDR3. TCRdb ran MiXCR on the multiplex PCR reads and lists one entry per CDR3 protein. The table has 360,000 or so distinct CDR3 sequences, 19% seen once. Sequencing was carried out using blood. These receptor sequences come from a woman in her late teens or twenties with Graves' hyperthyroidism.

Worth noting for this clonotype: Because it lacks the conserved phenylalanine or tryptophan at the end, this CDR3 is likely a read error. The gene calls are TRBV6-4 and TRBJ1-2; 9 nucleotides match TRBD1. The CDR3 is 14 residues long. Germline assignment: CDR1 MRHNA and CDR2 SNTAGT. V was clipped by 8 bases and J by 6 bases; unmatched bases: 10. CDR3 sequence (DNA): TGTGCCAGCTTGCAGACTTGGACAGGGGATGGCTACACCTAC. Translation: CASLQTWTGDGYTY.

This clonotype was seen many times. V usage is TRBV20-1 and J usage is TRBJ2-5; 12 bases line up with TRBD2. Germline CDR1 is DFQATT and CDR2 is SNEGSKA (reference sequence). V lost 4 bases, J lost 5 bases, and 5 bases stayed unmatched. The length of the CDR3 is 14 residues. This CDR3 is CSATSGGAMETQYF. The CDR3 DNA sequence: TGCAGTGCTACTAGCGGGGGGGCTATGGAGACCCAGTACTTC.

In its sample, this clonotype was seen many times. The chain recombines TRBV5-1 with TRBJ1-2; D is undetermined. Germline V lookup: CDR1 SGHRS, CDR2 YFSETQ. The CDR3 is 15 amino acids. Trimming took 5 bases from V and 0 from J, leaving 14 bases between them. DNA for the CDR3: TGCGCCAGCAGTTACCTTGGGGAGTCTAACTATGGCTACACCTTC. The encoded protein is CASSYLGESNYGYTF.

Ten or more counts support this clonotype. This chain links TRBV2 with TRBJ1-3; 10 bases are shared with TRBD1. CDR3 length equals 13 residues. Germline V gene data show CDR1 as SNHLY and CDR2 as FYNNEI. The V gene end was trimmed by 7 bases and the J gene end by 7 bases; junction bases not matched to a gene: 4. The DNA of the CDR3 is TGTGCCAGCAACGAGGACAGGGGGAACACCATATATTTT. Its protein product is CASNEDRGNTIYF.

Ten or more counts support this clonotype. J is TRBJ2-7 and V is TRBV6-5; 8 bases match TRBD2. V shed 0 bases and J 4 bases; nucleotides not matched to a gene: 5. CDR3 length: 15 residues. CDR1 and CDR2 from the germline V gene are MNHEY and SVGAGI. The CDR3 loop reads CASSYSRGGSYEQYF. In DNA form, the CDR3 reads TGTGCCAGCAGTTACTCTCGGGGGGGCAGTTACGAGCAGTACTTC.

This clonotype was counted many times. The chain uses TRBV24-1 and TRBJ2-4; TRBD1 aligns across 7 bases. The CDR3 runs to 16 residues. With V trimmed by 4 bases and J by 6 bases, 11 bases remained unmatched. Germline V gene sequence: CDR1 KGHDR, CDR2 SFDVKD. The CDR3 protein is CATSDPSGTDGNIQYF. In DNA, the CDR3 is TGTGCCACCAGTGACCCCTCCGGGACAGACGGAAACATTCAGTACTTC.

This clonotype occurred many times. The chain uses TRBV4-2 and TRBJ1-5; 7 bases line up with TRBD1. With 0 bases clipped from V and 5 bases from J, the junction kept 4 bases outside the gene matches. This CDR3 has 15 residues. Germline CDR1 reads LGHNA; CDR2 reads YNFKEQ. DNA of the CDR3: TGTGCCAGCAGCCAAGATGGACAGGACGATCAGCCCCAGCATTTT. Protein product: CASSQDGQDDQPQHF.

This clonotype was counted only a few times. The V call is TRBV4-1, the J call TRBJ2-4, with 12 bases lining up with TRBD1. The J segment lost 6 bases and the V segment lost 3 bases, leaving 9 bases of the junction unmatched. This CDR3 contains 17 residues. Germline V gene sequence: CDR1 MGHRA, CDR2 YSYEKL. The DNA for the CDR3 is TGCGCCAGCAGCCACCCGGGACAGGGGGCCAACCGAAACATTCAGTACTTC. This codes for CASSHPGQGANRNIQYF.

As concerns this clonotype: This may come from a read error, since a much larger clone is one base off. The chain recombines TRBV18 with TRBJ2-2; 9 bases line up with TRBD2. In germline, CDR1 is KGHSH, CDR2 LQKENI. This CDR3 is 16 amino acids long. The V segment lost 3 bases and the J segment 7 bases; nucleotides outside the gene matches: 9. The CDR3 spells CASSPTVSGGSGELFF. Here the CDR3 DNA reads TGTGCCAGCTCACCTACCGTTAGCGGGGGAAGCGGGGAGCTGTTTTTT.